The sequence of this T cell receptor beta chain was determined in a study of persistence of HIV-infected CD4 T cells. Study results and caveats: Compared with CD3/CD28-stimulated cells, CMV- and Gag-responding cells showed lower TCRbeta richness. Bulk TCR data could not be restricted to HIV-1-infected CMV-responding cells.

This was the immunoSEQ version 4 assay in survey mode. The protocol was immunoSEQ multiplex PCR, while the TCRdb copy is restricted to in-frame clones and leaves out a portion. This table holds about 40,000 clones, over 80% found once. V shed 0 bases and J shed 9 bases, with 12 bases lying between them. The germline V gene encodes CDR1 MNHEY and CDR2 SVGAGI. The CDR3 is 15 residues long. Cells were stimulated nonspecifically with anti-CD3/anti-CD28 magnetic beads. Sorting selected CD4+ T cells upregulating both CD40 ligand and CD69. Undetectable plasma HIV-1 RNA below 50 copies/mL lasted at least 4 years. CD4+ T cell counts exceeded 400 cells/uL; CMV serology was positive. Concerning this clone itself: No antigen is known for it.

The chain is built from TRBV6-5 and TRBJ1-6; the D is unclear. The sequences come from CD4+ T cells sorted from PBMCs after roughly 17-hour stimulation, collected from a patient who received antiretroviral therapy. The sequence derives from an adult man with HIV who was CMV-seropositive. The CDR3 region is CASSYSVRLGSPLHF. As DNA, the CDR3 is TGTGCCAGCAGTTACTCGGTCAGATTGGGTTCACCCCTCCACTTT.